Listed here are 30 T cell receptor beta chains from one sample, sequenced in a study of blood T cell repertoires in COVID-19. Sequencing used immunoSEQ multiplex PCR; TCRdb keeps in-frame clones, though not all of them. The sample yields about 180,000 clones, 60% to 85% seen once. Sequencing was performed on peripheral blood. These receptors originate from a woman aged 60-75 years with COVID-19, enrolled during active disease.

V is TRBV19 and J is TRBJ1-1, with D possibly being TRBD1 (6 bases). Trimming removed 9 bases at V and 5 bases at J, with 19 bases between. Germline V gives CDR1 LNHDA, CDR2 SQIVND (reference sequence). The CDR3 loop spans 14 amino acids. The chain's CDR3 is CASNQQGQETEAFF. The CDR3 nucleotides are TGTGCCAGCAACCAACAGGGCCAGGAGACTGAAGCTTTCTTT. Based on the CDR3 plus reference TRBV19 and TRBJ1-1, the full variable domain is DGGITQSPKYLFRKEGQNVTLSCEQNLNHDAMYWYRQDPGQGLRLIYYSQIVNDFQKGDIAEGYSVSREKKESFPLTVTSAQKNPTAFYLCASNQQGQETEAFFGQGTRLTVV.

The genes are TRBV7-2 and TRBJ2-4; the match to TRBD1 covers 8 bases. Unmatched junction bases numbered 11, after V lost 4 bases and J lost 3 bases. Germline-derived CDR1 and CDR2 are SGHTA and FQGNSA. The CDR3 extends over 17 amino acids. CDR3 loop: CASSSINQGAVKNIQYF. The CDR3 nucleotides are TGTGCCAGCAGCTCGATTAACCAGGGGGCGGTCAAAAACATTCAGTACTTC. Based on the CDR3 plus reference TRBV7-2 and TRBJ2-4, the full variable domain is GAGVSQSPSNKVTEKGKDVELRCDPISGHTALYWYRQSLGQGLEFLIYFQGNSAPDKSGLPSDRFSAERTGGSVSTLTIQRTQQEDSAVYLCASSSINQGAVKNIQYFGAGTRLSVL.

J is TRBJ1-2 and V is TRBV21-1. TRBV21-1 is recorded as a pseudogene. This CDR3 has 14 residues. DNA for the CDR3: TGTGCCAGCAGCAAACCTGGGAGGGGGGATGGCTACACCTTC. Translation gives CASSKPGRGDGYTF.

This clone was observed a single time. The rearrangement joins TRBV9 to TRBJ2-5, with D possibly matching TRBD1 (5 bases). Germline V gene sequence: CDR1 SGDLS, CDR2 YYNGEE. Trimming pared 4 bases from V and 2 bases from J, leaving 15 bases between. The CDR3 is 15 residues long. The CDR3 nucleotides read TGTGCCAGCAGCAGGTTAGGACACATTCAAGAGACCCAGTACTTC. It specifies CASSRLGHIQETQYF.

The rearrangement links TRBV10-2 to TRBJ1-4; 9 bases are a match to TRBD1. The CDR3 runs to 15 residues. Germline V gene lookup returns CDR1 WSHSY and CDR2 SAAADI. J gave up 4 bases and V 6 bases, and 6 bases lay outside the gene matches. This CDR3 is CASRTGTGNNEKLFF. CDR3 coding DNA: TGCGCCAGCAGGACCGGGACAGGGAATAATGAAAAACTGTTTTTT.

This clone was picked up one time. The V and J genes are TRBV7-2 and TRBJ1-2, with D possibly being TRBD1 (6 bases). This CDR3 spans 15 amino acids. V was pared by 5 bases and J by 1 base, with 14 bases between. Germline loops: CDR1 SGHTA, CDR2 FQGNSA. CDR3 nucleotide sequence: TGTGCCAGCAGCCCCCGGACAGTAGATAACTATGGCTACACCTTC. Its protein is CASSPRTVDNYGYTF.

V gene TRBV11-2 combines with J gene TRBJ2-1; perhaps TRBD2 as D (6 bases). This CDR3 contains 13 residues. Germline V gene lookup returns CDR1 SGHAT and CDR2 FQNNGV. V was clipped by 5 bases and J by 10 bases, with 15 bases between them. Here the CDR3 reads CASSRDLAGEQFF. CDR3 coding DNA: TGTGCCAGCAGCCGCGACTTGGCGGGGGAGCAGTTCTTC. Filled out from reference TRBV11-2 and TRBJ2-1, the complete variable domain reads EAGVAQSPRYKIIEKRQSVAFWCNPISGHATLYWYQQILGQGPKLLIQFQNNGVVDDSQLPKDRFSAERLKGVDSTLKIQPAKLEDSAVYLCASSRDLAGEQFFGPGTRLTVL.

The chain links TRBV28 to TRBJ2-7; D call uncertain. Trimming removed 5 bases from V and 4 bases from J, with 9 bases in between. Germline V gene sequence: CDR1 MDHEN, CDR2 SYDVKM. The CDR3 extends over 12 amino acids. CDR3 in DNA: TGTGCCAGCAGTATCCAACAGTACGAGCAGTACTTC. Encoded protein: CASSIQQYEQYF.

This chain links TRBV5-1 with TRBJ2-3; D is perhaps TRBD2 (6 bases). Germline assignment: CDR1 SGHRS and CDR2 YFSETQ. Trimming pared 0 bases from V and 6 bases from J, leaving 17 bases between. CDR3 length: 16 amino acids. Here the CDR3 reads CASSLAWGESADTQYF. CDR3 bases: TGCGCCAGCAGCTTGGCTTGGGGGGAATCGGCTGATACGCAGTATTTT.

The chain has TRBV5-6 and TRBJ2-2; D remains ambiguous. Trimming stripped 0 bases from V and 6 bases from J, with 12 bases between. The CDR3 contains 15 residues. In germline, CDR1 is SGHDT, CDR2 YYEEEE. In DNA form, the CDR3 reads TGTGCCAGCAGCTTGGAATCTCCAGAGGCCGGGGAGCTGTTTTTT. It codes for CASSLESPEAGELFF.

The chain is built from TRBV4-1 and TRBJ1-4, with TRBD1 matching over 10 bases. V gave up 3 bases and J gave up 7 bases; unmatched junction bases: 8. This CDR3 is built from 16 residues. The germline V gene encodes CDR1 MGHRA and CDR2 YSYEKL. CDR3 sequence reads: CASSHSGTGAGEKLFF. In DNA form, the CDR3 reads TGCGCCAGCAGCCATTCCGGGACAGGGGCGGGTGAAAAACTGTTTTTT.

The chain combines TRBV7-2 with TRBJ2-5, with D maybe TRBD1 (6 bases). V was shortened by 0 bases and J by 2 bases, with 10 bases between the two germline ends. This CDR3 is built from 15 residues. The germline V gene has CDR1 SGHTA and CDR2 FQGNSA. This CDR3 is CASSLARGTQETQYF. Written as DNA, the CDR3 is TGTGCCAGCAGCTTAGCGAGGGGGACACAAGAGACCCAGTACTTC.

The chain links TRBV28 to TRBJ2-7, with 8 positions matching TRBD1. The V segment lost 5 bases and the J segment 2 bases; nucleotides outside the gene matches: 5. The CDR3 has 14 amino acids. Germline values: CDR1 MDHEN, CDR2 SYDVKM. Here the CDR3 reads CASSVRGPTYEQYF. The CDR3 DNA reads TGTGCCAGCAGTGTCAGGGGGCCCACCTACGAGCAGTACTTC.

This clone was counted at least ten times. The chain uses TRBV25-1 and TRBJ2-3, with 9 bases that match TRBD2. CDR3 length: 16 amino acids. The V and J ends lost 4 bases and 2 bases, in that order; junction bases with no gene match: 7. Germline V gene data show CDR1 as MGHDK and CDR2 as SYGVNS. The CDR3 reads CASSASAGGITDTQYF. CDR3 DNA sequence: TGTGCCAGCAGTGCTTCAGCGGGAGGTATCACAGATACGCAGTATTTT.

J is TRBJ2-5 and V is TRBV3-1 (or the pseudogene TRBV3-2); 14 nucleotides match TRBD2. The CDR3 spans 15 residues. CDR1 is LGHDT, CDR2 YNNKEL, per germline (reference sequence). V was clipped by 4 bases and J by 7 bases; unmatched bases: 5. Here the CDR3 DNA reads TGTGCCAGCAGCCTGACTAGCGGGAGGGCCGTGACCCAGTACTTC. This encodes CASSLTSGRAVTQYF.

Only a few counts were recorded for this clone. The rearrangement joins TRBV6-2 or TRBV6-3 to TRBJ2-5, with D tentatively TRBD1 (6 bases). This CDR3 is 15 amino acids long. V was pared by 0 bases and J by 5 bases, with 13 bases between. From germline, CDR1 is MNHEY and CDR2 SVGEGT. CDR3 DNA sequence: TGTGCCAGCAGTTACTCCCAGGGGCGAGGGGAGACCCAGTACTTC. Its protein is CASSYSQGRGETQYF.

This sequence joins TRBV3-1 (or the pseudogene TRBV3-2) and TRBJ1-4; 9 bases fit TRBD1. The CDR3 totals 15 residues. Germline CDR1 is LGHDT and CDR2 is YNNKEL (reference sequence). V was pared by 5 bases and J by 6 bases, with 7 bases of the junction left unmatched. CDR3 coding DNA: TGTGCCAGCAGCTGGGGACAGGGCCCACATGAAAAACTGTTTTTT. Residues: CASSWGQGPHEKLFF.

CDR3 coding DNA: TGTGCCAGCAGTTTTGGGGCAGCCACCGGGGAGCTGTTTTTT. Protein sequence: CASSFGAATGELFF. The V call is TRBV27, the J call TRBJ2-2; tentatively, D is TRBD1 (5 bases). The germline CDR1 and CDR2 sequences are MNHEY and SMNVEV (reference sequence). The CDR3 has 14 residues. V lost 3 bases and J 4 bases, leaving 9 bases between the germline ends.

This chain links TRBV9 with TRBJ2-3; TRBD2 agrees at 7 bases. The V gene end was trimmed by 0 bases and the J gene end by 2 bases; junction bases not matched to a gene: 12. The germline CDR1 and CDR2 sequences are SGDLS and YYNGEE. The CDR3 extends over 18 amino acids. CDR3 in amino acids: CASSVGPRASGPTDTQYF. In DNA form, the CDR3 reads TGTGCCAGCAGCGTAGGCCCTAGGGCTAGCGGCCCCACAGATACGCAGTATTTT.

The V and J genes are TRBV10-3 and TRBJ2-7; TRBD2 matches at 10 bases. With V trimmed by 11 bases and J by 1 base, 8 bases remained unmatched. In germline, CDR1 is ENHRY, CDR2 SYGVKD. The CDR3 spans 14 residues. The CDR3 region is CAARTSGLSYEQYF. The CDR3 DNA reads TGTGCCGCACGGACTAGCGGACTATCCTACGAGCAGTACTTC.

The chain links TRBV7-3 to TRBJ2-2, with D possibly being TRBD2 (5 bases). With 5 bases removed from V and 3 bases from J, the gap between germline ends came to 10 bases. CDR1 is SGHTA and CDR2 is FQGTGA in the germline V gene. There are 14 residues in the CDR3. CDR3: CASSISGDTGELFF. In DNA, the CDR3 is TGTGCCAGCAGCATTTCCGGGGACACCGGGGAGCTGTTTTTT.

The CDR3 spells CATSRDPGTNEKLFF. CDR3 in DNA: TGTGCCACCAGCAGAGACCCGGGGACTAATGAAAAACTGTTTTTT. The chain carries TRBV15 and TRBJ1-4; D remains ambiguous. Trimming cost V 0 bases and J 2 bases, with 7 bases left between them. This CDR3 has 15 residues. Per germline, CDR1 LNHNV and CDR2 YYDKDF (reference sequence).

The DNA of the CDR3 is TGTGCCAGCAGCGTCGGGGAGATTGAGACCCAGTACTTC. It codes for CASSVGEIETQYF. The genes are TRBV9 and TRBJ2-5; weak D call: TRBD2 (5 bases). The germline gives CDR1 SGDLS, CDR2 YYNGEE. The CDR3 consists of 13 residues. V lost 2 bases and J 5 bases, leaving 10 bases between the germline ends.

The genes are TRBV2 and TRBJ2-7; tentatively, D is TRBD2 (6 bases). The CDR3 has 12 amino acids. In germline, CDR1 is SNHLY, CDR2 FYNNEI. V was shortened by 8 bases and J by 6 bases, with 14 bases between the two germline ends. The CDR3 loop reads CASGAEGREQYV. CDR3 nucleotides: TGTGCCAGCGGAGCGGAGGGTCGCGAGCAGTACGTC.

The chain is built from TRBV5-6 and TRBJ2-7; the match to TRBD1 covers 8 bases. Unmatched junction bases numbered 5, after V lost 4 bases and J lost 2 bases. This CDR3 is built from 14 residues. CDR1 and CDR2 (germline): SGHDT, YYEEEE. Here the CDR3 reads CASSAGQGPYEQYF. The CDR3 DNA is TGTGCCAGCAGCGCCGGACAGGGCCCCTACGAGCAGTACTTC.

The chain joins TRBV10-3 to TRBJ1-3; D is possibly TRBD1 (5 bases). Trimming cost V 6 bases and J 0 bases, with 12 bases left between them. Germline V gene lookup returns CDR1 ENHRY and CDR2 SYGVKD. The CDR3 runs to 15 residues. CDR3 in DNA: TGTGCCATCAGCAGGGAAAGAAACTCTGGAAACACCATATATTTT. Its protein product is CAISRERNSGNTIYF.

This clone has just one count. The rearrangement joins TRBV4-3 to TRBJ1-4; D is possibly TRBD1 (6 bases). The V end lost 0 bases, the J end lost 0 bases, and 14 bases lay between the germline ends. Germline-derived CDR1 and CDR2 are LGHNA and YSLEER. The CDR3 covers 18 residues. Here the CDR3 reads CASSQDPGQLTTNEKLFF. DNA for the CDR3: TGCGCCAGCAGCCAAGATCCGGGACAACTTACAACTAATGAAAAACTGTTTTTT.

The V and J genes are TRBV6-5 and TRBJ1-2; D is possibly TRBD1 (5 bases). The CDR3 sequence is 14 residues long. Deletions cut 4 bases from V and 2 bases from J, with 11 bases between. Germline V gives CDR1 MNHEY, CDR2 SVGAGI. CDR3: CASSSPRQNYGYTF. In DNA, the CDR3 is TGTGCCAGCAGTTCCCCCCGACAGAACTATGGCTACACCTTC.

The rearrangement uses TRBV5-4 and TRBJ1-2; 7 bases match TRBD1. The trim removed 0 bases at V and 7 bases at J, leaving 9 bases unmatched. The length of the CDR3 is 15 residues. Germline values: CDR1 SGHNT, CDR2 YYREEE (reference sequence). Here the CDR3 reads CASSLVGASGGGYTF. CDR3 DNA: TGTGCCAGCAGCTTGGTGGGGGCCTCAGGGGGTGGCTACACCTTC.

A few counts support this clone. The chain carries TRBV6-6 and TRBJ1-5; D gene unclear. This CDR3 is built from 16 residues. Germline V lookup: CDR1 MNHNY, CDR2 SVGAGI (reference sequence). V gave up 2 bases and J gave up 4 bases, with 15 bases separating them. The CDR3 loop is CASSYVSGLRNQPQHF. CDR3 DNA: TGTGCCAGCAGTTACGTCTCTGGACTCCGAAATCAGCCCCAGCATTTT.